This entry lists 25 T cell receptor beta chains sequenced from one sample in a study of vaccination effects on CD4 cells after COVID-19. These receptors lack a known antigen. Here immunoSEQ multiplex PCR was the method, and the copy in TCRdb shows in-frame clones only, minus some. The data contain over 25,000 clones, roughly 73% of them singletons. ViraFEST used viral peptide pools to expand antigen-specific CD4+ T cells before sequencing. Following an approximately ten-day culture, CD4+ T cells were purified. Vaccine recipients lacked prior SARS-CoV-2 infection and had negative nucleocapsid antibodies. Sequenced material: CD4+ T cells from PBMCs cultured with HCoV-NL63 spike peptides, taken before COVID-19 vaccination. The receptors originated from a human donor who received a COVID-19 vaccine.

J is TRBJ2-1 and V is TRBV4-1, with 12 bases identical to TRBD2. Germline CDR1 MGHRA, CDR2 YSYEKL. V was clipped by 4 bases and J by 3 bases; unmatched bases: 4. CDR3 size: 16 residues. DNA of the CDR3: TGCGCCAGCAGCCCGACTAGCGGGGGTTTCTACAATGAGCAGTTCTTC. Its translation is CASSPTSGGFYNEQFF.

The CDR3 coding sequence is TGCGCCAGCAGCCAAGGGTCACAGGGGAGGAGTGGCTACACCTTC. Translating gives CASSQGSQGRSGYTF. The chain links TRBV4-3 to TRBJ1-2; TRBD1 aligns across 7 bases. CDR1 LGHNA and CDR2 YSLEER come from the germline V gene. This CDR3 comprises 15 residues. The ends lost 1 base at V and 7 bases at J; junction bases unmatched: 9.

This clone occurred a few times. The genes are TRBV5-1 and TRBJ2-3; TRBD1 agrees at 7 bases. This CDR3 region has 15 residues. Germline-derived CDR1 and CDR2 are SGHRS and YFSETQ. V gave up 2 bases and J gave up 2 bases; unmatched junction bases: 5. As DNA, the CDR3 is TGCGCCAGCAGCTTAGGGACAGCACTCACAGATACGCAGTATTTT. Its protein product is CASSLGTALTDTQYF.

This chain connects TRBV5-6 to TRBJ2-2; D unresolved. Germline V gives CDR1 SGHDT, CDR2 YYEEEE. V was shortened by 1 base and J by 7 bases, with 5 bases between the two germline ends. The CDR3 extends over 12 amino acids. Here the CDR3 DNA reads TGTGCCAGCAGCTTGAGTAGCGGGGAGCTGTTTTTT. Translating gives CASSLSSGELFF.

This rearrangement joins TRBV5-6 to TRBJ1-2; 7 positions match TRBD1. Trimming cost V 4 bases and J 2 bases; bases outside gene matches: 5. The germline V gene has CDR1 SGHDT and CDR2 YYEEEE. CDR3 size: 14 residues. CDR3 residues: CASSPTGQNYGYTF. The CDR3 DNA reads TGTGCCAGCAGCCCGACGGGACAGAACTATGGCTACACCTTC.

The chain uses TRBV10-3 and TRBJ1-1; D perhaps matches TRBD1 (6 bases). This CDR3 has 15 amino acids. V was trimmed by 6 bases and J by 0 bases, leaving 14 bases between them. From germline, CDR1 is ENHRY and CDR2 SYGVKD. The CDR3 is CAIRRGAQMNTEAFF. In nucleotides, the CDR3 is TGTGCCATCAGGAGGGGGGCGCAAATGAACACTGAAGCTTTCTTT.

The J gene is TRBJ1-1, the V gene TRBV21-1; the tabulated D call, TRBD1, remains unverified against the DNA. TRBV21-1 is a known pseudogene. The CDR3 is 15 amino acids. Here the CDR3 reads CASSKQETLNTEAFF. The CDR3 coding sequence is TGTGCCAGCAGCAAGCAAGAGACACTGAACACTGAAGCTTTCTTT.

This clone is a singleton in its sample. The chain uses TRBV29-1 and TRBJ1-2, with a possible D match to TRBD1 (5 bases). Trimming cost V 4 bases and J 5 bases, with 17 bases left between them. Germline loops: CDR1 SQVTM, CDR2 ANQGSEA. CDR3 length: 14 amino acids. The CDR3 spells CSVGVETGRYGYTF. The CDR3 DNA reads TGCAGCGTTGGGGTAGAGACGGGACGGTATGGCTACACCTTC.

V is TRBV19 and J is TRBJ2-5; possibly TRBD1 for D (7 bases). The CDR3 sequence is 16 residues long. V was clipped by 3 bases and J by 1 base, with 15 bases between them. Germline V gives CDR1 LNHDA, CDR2 SQIVND (reference sequence). The DNA of the CDR3 is TGTGCCAGTAGTATTGTGGCAGGGGGAGGCCAAGAGACCCAGTACTTC. This gives the protein CASSIVAGGGQETQYF.

In the case of this clone: The germline gene is not matched at one end of the junction; a read error may be the cause. The chain is built from TRBV27 and TRBJ2-7; D possibly corresponds to TRBD2 (6 bases). Per germline, CDR1 MNHEY and CDR2 SMNVEV (reference sequence). The CDR3 has 13 amino acids. CDR3 amino acids: CASNSDPGRRLFF. As DNA, the CDR3 is TGTGCCAGCAATTCAGATCCGGGGAGGAGGCTCTTTTTC.

The chain carries TRBV2 and TRBJ2-3; the D is unclear. Trimming cost V 5 bases and J 1 base, with 7 bases left between them. This CDR3 has 13 residues. Germline V gene data show CDR1 as SNHLY and CDR2 as FYNNEI. The CDR3 region has the DNA TGTGCCAGCAGTCGCGACGGCACAGATACGCAGTATTTT. It is translated as CASSRDGTDTQYF.

The chain has TRBV10-3 and TRBJ1-2; TRBD1 matches at 9 bases. Germline CDR1 is ENHRY and CDR2 is SYGVKD. The CDR3 is made up of 16 amino acids. Trimming cost V 1 base and J 4 bases; bases outside gene matches: 7. This chain's CDR3 is CAISELSGTGSYGYTF. The CDR3 DNA follows: TGTGCCATCAGTGAGTTATCCGGGACAGGGAGCTATGGCTACACCTTC.

This clone was picked up one time. V gene TRBV30 combines with J gene TRBJ1-2; D is undetermined. Per the germline V gene, CDR1 is GTSNPN and CDR2 is SVGIG (reference sequence). The V gene lost 2 bases and the J gene lost 6 bases, with 7 bases spanning the gap. The CDR3 consists of 11 residues. CDR3 nucleotide sequence: TGTGCCTGGAGTATAAGGAATGGCTACACCTTC. Translation: CAWSIRNGYTF.

This rearrangement joins TRBV5-6 to TRBJ1-5; no firm D call. CDR1 is SGHDT and CDR2 is YYEEEE in the germline V gene. Trimming took 4 bases from V and 0 from J, leaving 14 bases between them. The CDR3 loop spans 16 amino acids. CDR3 region: CASSRVGGPSNQPQHF. The CDR3 DNA is TGTGCCAGCAGCCGCGTGGGCGGGCCTAGCAATCAGCCCCAGCATTTT.

The genes are TRBV12-3 or TRBV12-4 and TRBJ1-2, with D unresolved. V lost 3 bases and J 4 bases, leaving 9 bases between the germline ends. The CDR3 is made up of 13 amino acids. The CDR3 DNA follows: TGTGCCAGCAGTTTGCGGGTGGGCTATGGCTACACCTTC. It codes for CASSLRVGYGYTF.

CDR3 in DNA: TGTGCCTGGAGCCTCGCTTGGATTAGCTCCTACAATGAGCAGTTCTTC. Translation gives CAWSLAWISSYNEQFF. The chain carries TRBV30 and TRBJ2-1, with D unresolved. The CDR3 totals 16 residues. With 3 bases removed from V and 0 bases from J, the gap between germline ends came to 15 bases. The germline gives CDR1 GTSNPN, CDR2 SVGIG (reference sequence).

The rearrangement links TRBV3-1 (or the pseudogene TRBV3-2) to TRBJ1-1; the D gene is possibly TRBD1 (6 bases). The CDR3 runs 16 residues. Deletions cut 2 bases from V and 0 bases from J, with 13 bases between. CDR1 and CDR2 (germline): LGHDT, YNNKEL (reference sequence). The CDR3 DNA follows: TGTGCCAGCAGCCAACGGGGAGGGGGAATGAACACTGAAGCTTTCTTT. Amino acid sequence: CASSQRGGGMNTEAFF.

The rearrangement links TRBV5-5 to TRBJ1-1, with 10 bases identical to TRBD1. V shed 3 bases, J shed 2 bases, and the junction held 4 bases outside the gene matches. CDR3 length: 15 residues. Germline V gene data show CDR1 as SGHKS and CDR2 as YYEKEE (reference sequence). CDR3 amino acids: CASSWGTGANTEAFF. DNA of the CDR3: TGTGCCAGCAGCTGGGGGACAGGGGCTAACACTGAAGCTTTCTTT.

The chain combines TRBV27 with TRBJ2-1, with 14 nucleotides matching TRBD2. V lost 2 bases to trimming and J lost 7 bases; unmatched junction nucleotides: 1. CDR3 length: 15 residues. Germline CDR1 is MNHEY and CDR2 is SMNVEV (reference sequence). CDR3 residues: CASSLGTSGSNEQFF. The CDR3 DNA sequence: TGTGCCAGCAGTTTAGGGACTAGCGGGAGTAATGAGCAGTTCTTC.

The rearrangement links TRBV7-2 to TRBJ2-7; TRBD1 might be the D (6 bases). The CDR3 totals 15 residues. Germline loops: CDR1 SGHTA, CDR2 FQGNSA. The V and J ends lost 6 bases and 2 bases respectively, with 17 bases between them. CDR3 sequence (DNA): TGTGCCAGCAGTCCCGCTAACAGGGCCGCCTACGAGCAGTACTTC. Translating gives CASSPANRAAYEQYF.

The V call is TRBV6-5, the J call TRBJ1-2; D remains ambiguous. The CDR3 is made up of 14 amino acids. The V and J ends lost 6 bases and 4 bases respectively, with 15 bases between them. Germline CDR1 is MNHEY and CDR2 is SVGAGI. The CDR3 region is CASSRVPGSYGYTF. The DNA for the CDR3 is TGTGCCAGCAGCCGTGTCCCTGGGAGCTATGGCTACACCTTC.

The V call is TRBV7-9, the J call TRBJ2-1; TRBD1 agrees at 8 bases. Trimming removed 2 bases from V and 9 bases from J; junction bases left unmatched: 9. The CDR3 totals 15 residues. Germline CDR1 and CDR2: SEHNR and FQNEAQ (reference sequence). The CDR3 DNA reads TGTGCCAGCAGCTTAAGCCAGGGGGCGCGAAGTGAGCAGTTCTTC. Translated, it gives CASSLSQGARSEQFF.

This clone was found a few times. The CDR3 DNA follows: TGTGCCAGCAGTGAAGCGAATTCGGGTGTCAGCTTGCCCTCACCCCTCCACTTT. It encodes CASSEANSGVSLPSPLHF. The chain is built from TRBV6-1 and TRBJ1-6; D is ambiguous. With 0 bases removed from V and 10 bases from J, the gap between germline ends came to 22 bases. CDR1 MNHNS and CDR2 SASEGT come from the germline V gene. The CDR3 runs 18 residues.

CDR3 region: CASSLLAGTGELFF. The DNA for the CDR3 is TGTGCCAGCAGCCTACTAGCGGGAACCGGGGAGCTGTTTTTT. This chain links TRBV7-8 with TRBJ2-2; the match to TRBD2 covers 10 bases. Per the germline V gene, CDR1 is SGHVS and CDR2 is FQNEAQ. Germline trimming cut 5 bases from V and 5 bases from J; bases unmatched to any gene: 2. There are 14 residues in the CDR3.

This clone was counted a single time. The V and J genes are TRBV6-5 and TRBJ2-1; 12 nucleotides agree with TRBD2. The CDR3 is 14 amino acids. Germline V gives CDR1 MNHEY, CDR2 SVGAGI. With 7 bases clipped from V and 7 bases from J, the junction kept 5 bases outside the gene matches. CDR3 amino acids: CASITSGRFNEQFF. Here the CDR3 DNA reads TGTGCCAGCATTACTAGCGGGAGGTTTAATGAGCAGTTCTTC.